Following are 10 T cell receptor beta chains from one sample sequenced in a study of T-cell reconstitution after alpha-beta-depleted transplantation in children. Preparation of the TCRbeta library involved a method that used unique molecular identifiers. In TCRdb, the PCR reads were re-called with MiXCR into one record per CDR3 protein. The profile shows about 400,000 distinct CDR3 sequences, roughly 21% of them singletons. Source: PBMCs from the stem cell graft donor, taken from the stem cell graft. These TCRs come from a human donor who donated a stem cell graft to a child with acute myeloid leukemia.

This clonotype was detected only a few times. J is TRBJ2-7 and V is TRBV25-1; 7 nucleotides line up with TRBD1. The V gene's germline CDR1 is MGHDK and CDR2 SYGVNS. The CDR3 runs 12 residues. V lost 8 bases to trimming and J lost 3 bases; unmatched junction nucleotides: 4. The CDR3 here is CASGWDSYEQYF. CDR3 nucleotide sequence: TGTGCCAGCGGATGGGACAGCTACGAGCAGTACTTC.

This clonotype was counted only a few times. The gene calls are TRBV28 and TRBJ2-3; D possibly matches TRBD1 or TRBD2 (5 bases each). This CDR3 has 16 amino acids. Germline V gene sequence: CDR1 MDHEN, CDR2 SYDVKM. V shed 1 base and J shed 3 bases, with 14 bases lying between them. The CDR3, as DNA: TGTGCCAGCAGTTTATTGGGGACCGCCCCGACAGATACGCAGTATTTT. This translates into CASSLLGTAPTDTQYF.

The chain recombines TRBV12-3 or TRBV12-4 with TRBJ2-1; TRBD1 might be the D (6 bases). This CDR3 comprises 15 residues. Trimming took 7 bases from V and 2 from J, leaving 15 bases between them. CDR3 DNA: TGTGCCAGCACCCAGGGGTTAGCCCCCTACAATGAGCAGTTCTTC. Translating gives CASTQGLAPYNEQFF.

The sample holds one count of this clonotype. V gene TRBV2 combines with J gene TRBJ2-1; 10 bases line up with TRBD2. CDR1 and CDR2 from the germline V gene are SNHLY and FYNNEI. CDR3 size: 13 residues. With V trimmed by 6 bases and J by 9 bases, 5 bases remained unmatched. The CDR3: CASRAGGPGEQFF. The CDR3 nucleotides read TGTGCCAGCAGAGCGGGAGGGCCGGGTGAGCAGTTCTTC.

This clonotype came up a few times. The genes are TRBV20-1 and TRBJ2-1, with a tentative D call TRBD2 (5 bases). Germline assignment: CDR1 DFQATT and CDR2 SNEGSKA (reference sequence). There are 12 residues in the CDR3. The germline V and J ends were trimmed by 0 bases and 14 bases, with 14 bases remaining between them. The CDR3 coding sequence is TGCAGTGCTAGAGATCTGAGGCTGGGAGAGTTCTTC. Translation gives CSARDLRLGEFF.

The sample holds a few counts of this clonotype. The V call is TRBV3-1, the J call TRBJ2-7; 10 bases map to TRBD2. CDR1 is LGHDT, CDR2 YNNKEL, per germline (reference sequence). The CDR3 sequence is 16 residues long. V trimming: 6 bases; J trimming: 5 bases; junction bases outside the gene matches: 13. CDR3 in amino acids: CASRDRTSGKYNEQYF. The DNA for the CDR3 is TGTGCCAGCAGGGATCGGACTAGCGGAAAATATAACGAGCAGTACTTC.

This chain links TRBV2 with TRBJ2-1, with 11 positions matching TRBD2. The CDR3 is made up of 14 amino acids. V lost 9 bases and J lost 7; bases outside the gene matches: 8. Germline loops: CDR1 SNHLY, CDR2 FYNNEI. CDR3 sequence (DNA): TGTGCCAGTAGAGCTATAGCGGGAGGGAATGAGCAGTTCTTC. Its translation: CASRAIAGGNEQFF. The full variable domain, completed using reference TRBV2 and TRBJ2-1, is EPEVTQTPSHQVTQMGQEVILRCVPISNHLYFYWYRQILGQKVEFLVSFYNNEISEKSEIFDDQFSVERPDGSNFTLKIRSTKLEDSAMYFCASRAIAGGNEQFFGPGTRLTVL.

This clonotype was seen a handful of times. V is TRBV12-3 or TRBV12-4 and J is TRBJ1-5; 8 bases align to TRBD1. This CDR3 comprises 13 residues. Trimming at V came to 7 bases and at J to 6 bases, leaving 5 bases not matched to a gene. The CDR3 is CASKTGGGQPQHF. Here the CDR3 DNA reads TGTGCCAGCAAAACAGGGGGAGGTCAGCCCCAGCATTTT.

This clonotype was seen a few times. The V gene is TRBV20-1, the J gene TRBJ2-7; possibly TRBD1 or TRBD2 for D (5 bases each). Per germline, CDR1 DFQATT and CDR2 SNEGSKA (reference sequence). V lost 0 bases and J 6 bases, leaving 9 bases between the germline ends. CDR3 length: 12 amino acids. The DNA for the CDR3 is TGCAGTGCTAGAGATTTGGGGGTCGAGCAGTACTTC. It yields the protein CSARDLGVEQYF.

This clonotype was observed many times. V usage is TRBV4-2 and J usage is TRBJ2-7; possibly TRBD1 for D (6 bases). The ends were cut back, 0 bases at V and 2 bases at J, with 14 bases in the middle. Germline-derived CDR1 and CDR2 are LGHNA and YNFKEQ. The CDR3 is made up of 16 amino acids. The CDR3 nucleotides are TGTGCCAGCAGCCAAGAGGGGGCAGATTTACCCTACGAGCAGTACTTC. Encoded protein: CASSQEGADLPYEQYF.